This T cell receptor (beta chain) was found in a study of blood T cell repertoires in COVID-19 (dated by TCRdb to the early 2020s). Looking at the study overall: Samples from collaborators originated in the United States, Italy and Spain and spanned both the acute and convalescent phases of COVID-19. Where HLA class I and class II types were available, the types were taken from metadata supplied by the sample provider, not from assay-based typing. The samples were drawn from two sources: the first 160 participants of the ongoing ImmuneRACE study, and 1,000 to 1,500 subjects contributed by 6 global collaborators. Nearly every sample came with metadata listing a de-identified subject ID, COVID-19 status, age in years and sex. The dataset comprised deeply sampled blood TCRbeta repertoires from subjects exposed to, actively infected with, or recovered from COVID-19. The material from the prospective study consisted of cDNA or gDNA derived from T cells, B-cell-depleted T cells, or PBMCs. The repertoires were released in a freely available public database meant as a resource for research on the immune response to SARS-CoV-2. What the work shows at the level of the full study, not this receptor alone: Clinical and demographic metadata were provided uncurated, with the amount varying by source and participant.

TCRbeta CDR3 regions were amplified from genomic DNA by means of the immunoSEQ Assay, a bias-controlled multiplex PCR. In the paper's pipeline: The number of nucleated cells in each sample was estimated by amplification of reference gene primers within the assay. Sequence reads were collapsed and filtered to measure the absolute abundance of every unique TCRbeta CDR3 rearrangement. For each sample, productive Simpson clonality was calculated by taking the square root of Simpson's diversity index across productive rearrangements. TCRdb re-hosts the immuneACCESS table, in-frame sequences only. Its copies lack some clones; in the studies checked, an unresolved V gene accounts for under half of them, and the cause for the rest is not known. That table furnishes V, J and clone size, whereas the DNA furnished D and trimming. This sample is represented by 200,000 to 250,000 clones; 82% of them were singletons. Roughly 3.5% of the sample lies in the top ten.

From cysteine to phenylalanine, the CDR3 is 14 amino acids long. Just CDR3 DNA is preserved here, 42 bases in frame from base 1. Reading the germline V gene gives CDR1 SQVTM and CDR2 ANQGSEA. The V end loses 6 bases and the J end loses 0 bases, and a stretch of 12 bases separates them. Participants in the prospective study were enrolled through a virtual design, were aged roughly 18 to 95 years, and lived in approximately 24 United States geographic areas. In the prospective study, participants were assigned to cohorts based on the clinical history participants reported in a screening survey and a study questionnaire. Recovered participants in ImmuneRACE Cohort 3 were defined as having two consecutive negative NP/OP PCR tests, clearance from a healthcare professional, or resolution of symptoms. Each participant in the prospective study had whole blood, serum and a nasopharyngeal or oropharyngeal swab collected by mobile phlebotomists. Over an approximately 2-month period, participants in the prospective study had the option of providing additional blood draws and questionnaires. Prospective study blood samples were shipped either frozen or at room temperature before DNA extraction.

To note about this clone: It has no known antigen specificity. The record has no base qualities; no much larger clone is one base away.

Sequencing was done on a sample of PBMCs or T cells enriched from blood (not recorded which). The rearrangement combines TRBV29-1 with TRBJ1-5; no D gene call is confident. The receptor comes from a woman in her sixties who had recovered from COVID-19. Read as DNA, the sequence is TGCAGCGTAGCCGACGGGTATAGCAATCAGCCCCAGCATTTT. It specifies CSVADGYSNQPQHF.